This T cell receptor beta chain was obtained from a study of T cell responses to AZD1222 COVID-19 vaccine. Study-level results: Reportedly, close to half of spike-specific TCRs are directed against unmutated variant regions.

The CDR3 has 15 amino acids. Trimming took off 0 bases at V and 6 bases at J, with 13 bases between the two ends. Germline V gene data show CDR1 as SGDLS and CDR2 as YYNGEE. Generated by immunoSEQ multiplex PCR, the TCRdb table keeps only in-frame clones and is missing some. Seen here are about 120,000 clones, roughly 87% observed once, and the top ten hold 6.5% to 9.5%. As concerns this clone: What it recognizes is unknown.

The origin of this receptor is an adult in good health. V and J are TRBV9 and TRBJ1-5; D is ambiguous. The input for sequencing was peripheral blood, taken on day 0 of AZD1222 vaccination. The CDR3 DNA is TGTGCCAGCAGCGTAGCTAACCGGGTAGGTCAGCCCCAGCATTTT. Residues: CASSVANRVGQPQHF.